The next 32 T cell receptor beta chains were all read from a single sample in a study of blood T cells in healthy people across ages. Through a sample-barcoded 5' primer and a J-beta primer mix, a second PCR was run for about 6 to 11 cycles. TCRdb processed the 5' RACE reads anew with MiXCR; each CDR3 protein has one entry. The data show fewer than 900,000 distinct CDR3 sequences, roughly 43% seen once. The sample consisted of blood. Receptors were obtained from a woman aged 55-75 years in good health.

CDR3 in DNA: TGCAGCGCCGGGAGGAGCGCGGAGATAGAAAAACTGTTTTTT. Residues: CSAGRSAEIEKLFF. V gene TRBV29-1 combines with J gene TRBJ1-4; the D is unclear. Trimming stripped 7 bases from V and 8 bases from J, with 20 bases between. The CDR3 is 14 residues long. Germline loops: CDR1 SQVTM, CDR2 ANQGSEA. Complete variable domain (other parts from reference TRBV29-1 and TRBJ1-4): SAVISQKPSRDICQRGTSLTIQCQVDSQVTMMFWYRQQPGQSLTLIATANQGSEATYESGFVIDKFPISRPNLTFSTLTVSNMSPEDSSIYLCSAGRSAEIEKLFFGSGTQLSVL.

In this sample, this clonotype turned up a few times. V is TRBV6-2 or TRBV6-3 and J is TRBJ1-5; D is unclear. The CDR3 is 13 amino acids. V was trimmed by 4 bases and J by 4 bases, leaving 8 bases between them. Germline V lookup: CDR1 MNHEY, CDR2 SVGEGT. The CDR3 loop reads CASSWGRNQPQHF. CDR3 DNA sequence: TGTGCCAGCAGTTGGGGTAGGAATCAGCCCCAGCATTTT.

The gene calls are TRBV20-1 and TRBJ2-3; perhaps TRBD2 as D (6 bases). The CDR3 has 14 residues. V lost 1 base, J lost 6 bases, and 14 bases lay in between. Germline V gives CDR1 DFQATT, CDR2 SNEGSKA (reference sequence). The CDR3 is CSARGGLPPDTQYF. The CDR3 nucleotides read TGCAGTGCTAGAGGGGGACTTCCCCCGGATACGCAGTATTTT.

This clonotype was seen more than once but under ten times. J is TRBJ1-1 and V is TRBV20-1; D unclear. The CDR3 is 12 residues long. Germline CDR1 and CDR2: DFQATT and SNEGSKA (reference sequence). V gave up 4 bases and J gave up 5 bases, with 11 bases separating them. The CDR3 nucleotides are TGCAGTGCTACCCAAAGAGGAACTGAAGCTTTCTTT. Encoded protein: CSATQRGTEAFF.

This clonotype occurred many times. The chain joins TRBV29-1 to TRBJ2-7; the match to TRBD2 covers 7 bases. This CDR3 comprises 13 residues. J was trimmed by 1 base and V by 5 bases; bases with no gene match: 5. Germline V gene lookup returns CDR1 SQVTM and CDR2 ANQGSEA. CDR3 DNA sequence: TGCAGCGTTCGTCGGGAGGCGTCCTACGAGCAGTACTTC. This translates into CSVRREASYEQYF.

This clonotype occurred a few times. Here the CDR3 reads CASSQIPGAGREQYF. The CDR3 DNA reads TGTGCCAGCAGCCAGATCCCAGGGGCCGGGCGGGAGCAGTACTTC. The rearrangement uses TRBV7-2 and TRBJ2-7; D possibly corresponds to TRBD1 (6 bases). Germline V gene data show CDR1 as SGHTA and CDR2 as FQGNSA. V was shortened by 5 bases and J by 7 bases, with 21 bases between the two germline ends. This CDR3 is 15 amino acids long.

V is TRBV2 and J is TRBJ2-1; D may be TRBD1 (6 bases). The CDR3 has 14 residues. The V end was cut by 2 bases, the J end by 5 bases, with 10 bases between. Per germline, CDR1 SNHLY and CDR2 FYNNEI. CDR3 residues: CASSEWTANNEQFF. CDR3 in DNA: TGTGCCAGCAGTGAATGGACAGCTAACAATGAGCAGTTCTTC.

The rearrangement links TRBV28 to TRBJ2-5, with 9 nucleotides matching TRBD1. The CDR3 sequence is 16 residues long. The V gene end was trimmed by 7 bases and the J gene end by 5 bases; junction bases not matched to a gene: 14. From germline, CDR1 is MDHEN and CDR2 SYDVKM. The CDR3 nucleotides are TGTGCCAGCAATCTCCCCTACGGGACAGGGAAGGAGACCCAGTACTTC. It encodes CASNLPYGTGKETQYF. Using reference TRBV28 and TRBJ2-5 for the parts outside the CDR3, the full variable domain is DVKVTQSSRYLVKRTGEKVFLECVQDMDHENMFWYRQDPGLGLRLIYFSYDVKMKEKGDIPEGYSVSREKKERFSLILESASTNQTSMYLCASNLPYGTGKETQYFGPGTRLLVL.

This clonotype was seen ten or more times. V and J are TRBV12-3 or TRBV12-4 and TRBJ2-3; no definite D call. CDR3 size: 14 residues. The germline V and J ends were trimmed by 1 base and 2 bases, with 7 bases remaining between them. CDR3 in amino acids: CASSLEATTDTQYF. In DNA, the CDR3 is TGTGCCAGCAGTTTAGAAGCAACCACAGATACGCAGTATTTT.

This chain links TRBV10-3 with TRBJ2-3, with 7 positions matching TRBD1. V lost 7 bases, J lost 4 bases, and 5 bases stayed unmatched. The CDR3 has 13 residues. Germline values: CDR1 ENHRY, CDR2 SYGVKD. The CDR3 region has the DNA TGTGCCATCACGGACAGGTCAGCAGATACGCAGTATTTT. Its translation is CAITDRSADTQYF.

The CDR3 region has the DNA TGTGCCAGCAGGGTATCGAACCTGAACACTGAAGCTTTCTTT. It translates to CASRVSNLNTEAFF. The chain combines TRBV2 with TRBJ1-1; D unclear. Germline lookup yields CDR1 SNHLY and CDR2 FYNNEI. The CDR3 is made up of 14 amino acids. V lost 6 bases and J lost 0, with 11 bases in between.

This clonotype was observed many times. The J gene is TRBJ2-3, the V gene TRBV25-1; D not certain. Trimming took off 2 bases at V and 4 bases at J, with 10 bases between the two ends. From germline, CDR1 is MGHDK and CDR2 SYGVNS. The CDR3 runs 14 residues. CDR3 sequence reads: CASSEGVLPDTQYF. The CDR3 coding sequence is TGTGCCAGCAGTGAAGGGGTGCTTCCAGATACGCAGTATTTT.

V gene TRBV12-3 or TRBV12-4 combines with J gene TRBJ2-5; D uncertain. The CDR3 runs 14 residues. V lost 6 bases and J lost 2, with 13 bases in between. The CDR3 nucleotides read TGTGCCAGCAGCCCCTCGGACGGACAAGAGACCCAGTACTTC. It translates to CASSPSDGQETQYF.

The rearrangement uses TRBV7-9 and TRBJ1-5; no clear D. With 5 bases removed from V and 4 bases from J, the gap between germline ends came to 9 bases. The CDR3 is 13 residues long. Germline assignment: CDR1 SEHNR and CDR2 FQNEAQ (reference sequence). The CDR3 coding sequence is TGTGCCAGCAGCCAAAATGAGAATCAGCCCCAGCATTTT. Translated: CASSQNENQPQHF.

The chain links TRBV19 to TRBJ2-5, with TRBD1 identical over 10 bases. The CDR3 is made up of 15 amino acids. Germline lookup yields CDR1 LNHDA and CDR2 SQIVND (reference sequence). J was trimmed by 11 bases and V by 0 bases; bases with no gene match: 9. Written as DNA, the CDR3 is TGTGCCAGTAGTATAGAGGGACAGGGGTACAATGAGCAGTACTTC. It specifies CASSIEGQGYNEQYF.

Concerning this clonotype itself: This may come from a read error, since a much larger clone is one base off. The chain is built from TRBV7-3 and TRBJ1-2, with TRBD1 identical over 8 bases. The CDR3 spans 15 residues. Per the germline V gene, CDR1 is SGHTA and CDR2 is FQGTGA. The V segment lost 5 bases and the J segment 3 bases; nucleotides outside the gene matches: 8. The CDR3: CASSEAGGWDYGYTF. The CDR3 bases are TGTGCCAGCAGCGAGGCAGGGGGCTGGGACTATGGCTACACCTTC.

This clonotype was seen ten or more times. The J gene is TRBJ2-5, the V gene TRBV6-2 or TRBV6-3; D remains ambiguous. Trimming stripped 2 bases from V and 2 bases from J, with 15 bases between. CDR3 length: 16 amino acids. Germline values: CDR1 MNHEY, CDR2 SVGEGT. The CDR3: CASSYIPGREQETQYF. The CDR3, as DNA: TGTGCCAGCAGTTACATACCCGGACGCGAACAAGAGACCCAGTACTTC.

The chain recombines TRBV20-1 with TRBJ2-1, with TRBD2 matching 7 bases. The V gene's germline CDR1 is DFQATT and CDR2 SNEGSKA (reference sequence). After removal of 3 bases from V and 6 bases from J, the junction contained 8 bases not matched to a gene. This CDR3 region has 14 residues. Written as DNA, the CDR3 is TGCAGTGCTAGTCCGAGCGGGGCCTCCAATGAGCAGTTCTTC. This gives the protein CSASPSGASNEQFF.

This clonotype was found a few times. The rearrangement joins TRBV10-2 to TRBJ2-7; D may correspond to TRBD1 or TRBD2 (5 bases each). CDR1 is WSHSY and CDR2 is SAAADI in the germline V gene. CDR3 length: 13 amino acids. The V end lost 8 bases, the J end lost 3 bases, and 14 bases lay between the germline ends. CDR3 loop: CASGGRKSYEQYF. For the CDR3, the DNA is TGCGCCAGCGGGGGACGGAAAAGCTACGAGCAGTACTTC.

CDR3 sequence reads: CASSLFGWTGSYEQYF. The CDR3 coding sequence is TGTGCCAGCAGTTTATTTGGGTGGACAGGGAGCTACGAGCAGTACTTC. V gene TRBV27 combines with J gene TRBJ2-7, with 8 bases identical to TRBD1. The CDR3 runs to 16 residues. Germline V gene data show CDR1 as MNHEY and CDR2 as SMNVEV (reference sequence). After removal of 1 base from V and 3 bases from J, the junction contained 8 bases not matched to a gene.

The chain combines TRBV20-1 with TRBJ2-1, with D perhaps matching TRBD1 or TRBD2 (7 bases each). The germline V gene encodes CDR1 DFQATT and CDR2 SNEGSKA (reference sequence). Trimming removed 6 bases at V and 6 bases at J, with 15 bases between. The CDR3 is 13 residues long. The CDR3 coding sequence is TGCAGTGCCAAGGGCAGGGGGGGCAATGAGCAGTTCTTC. As protein: CSAKGRGGNEQFF.

There are a few counts of this clonotype. The rearrangement joins TRBV4-2 to TRBJ2-5; perhaps TRBD1 as D (7 bases). This CDR3 is built from 16 residues. Germline CDR1 LGHNA, CDR2 YNFKEQ. Trimming took 0 bases from V and 11 from J, leaving 22 bases between them. The CDR3 nucleotides are TGTGCCAGCAGCCAAGATAGGAGGGGGCGAGAGGAAAAGCAGTACTTC. It codes for CASSQDRRGREEKQYF.

The chain uses TRBV28 and TRBJ1-1; D remains unclear. The CDR3 length is 13 residues. Germline CDR1 and CDR2: MDHEN and SYDVKM. The V end was cut by 4 bases, the J end by 1 base, with 7 bases between. CDR3 in DNA: TGTGCCAGCAGTTCTCATCCGAACACTGAAGCTTTCTTT. It translates to CASSSHPNTEAFF.

This clonotype appeared a few times. This chain's CDR3 is CASSLNDGGLSYEQYF. The CDR3 DNA reads as TGTGCCAGCAGTCTGAACGACGGAGGTCTTTCCTACGAGCAGTACTTC. The chain links TRBV12-3 or TRBV12-4 to TRBJ2-7, with TRBD2 as a possible D gene (5 bases). The CDR3 contains 16 residues. The germline V and J ends were trimmed by 5 bases and 1 base, with 18 bases remaining between them.

This clonotype was detected only a few times. The chain couples TRBV20-1 to TRBJ1-2, with a possible D match to TRBD1 (6 bases). This CDR3 contains 15 residues. V was cut by 0 bases and J by 8 bases, with 19 bases left in between. In germline, CDR1 is DFQATT, CDR2 SNEGSKA (reference sequence). CDR3 amino acids: CSARDPVGRGVGYTF. The CDR3 nucleotides are TGCAGTGCTAGAGACCCCGTCGGCAGGGGTGTAGGCTACACCTTC.

The rearrangement joins TRBV12-3 or TRBV12-4 to TRBJ1-5; no firm D call. This CDR3 is built from 15 residues. V lost 0 bases and J 5 bases, leaving 11 bases between the germline ends. The chain's CDR3 is CASSLARKDHQPQHF. The DNA of the CDR3 is TGTGCCAGCAGTTTAGCGCGAAAAGACCATCAGCCCCAGCATTTT.

This clonotype was counted only a few times. V gene TRBV6-5 combines with J gene TRBJ1-3; D not certain. Per the germline V gene, CDR1 is MNHEY and CDR2 is SVGAGI. V was cut by 0 bases and J by 2 bases, with 17 bases left in between. CDR3 length: 18 residues. The CDR3 sequence is CASSYSKQAVETGNTIYF. CDR3 nucleotide sequence: TGTGCCAGCAGTTACTCGAAACAAGCCGTGGAAACTGGAAACACCATATATTTT.

The chain combines TRBV3-1 with TRBJ1-4, with D uncertain. V lost 3 bases and J lost 8, with 16 bases in between. There are 15 residues in the CDR3. Germline CDR1 and CDR2: LGHDT and YNNKEL (reference sequence). The CDR3: CASSHRRSRGEKLFF. CDR3 coding DNA: TGTGCCAGCAGCCATCGACGGAGTAGAGGGGAAAAACTGTTTTTT.

J is TRBJ1-1 and V is TRBV27; D possibly corresponds to TRBD1 (5 bases). Trimming removed 5 bases at V and 0 bases at J, with 19 bases between. CDR1 MNHEY and CDR2 SMNVEV come from the germline V gene (reference sequence). This CDR3 is built from 17 residues. The CDR3 sequence: CASSPDPRGFMNTEAFF. The CDR3 DNA follows: TGTGCCAGCAGTCCGGATCCCCGGGGGTTTATGAACACTGAAGCTTTCTTT.

The chain couples TRBV12-3 or TRBV12-4 to TRBJ2-1, with a possible D match to TRBD2 (6 bases). The V and J ends lost 3 bases and 4 bases respectively, with 10 bases between them. This CDR3 contains 14 residues. CDR3 nucleotide sequence: TGTGCCAGCAGTTTCCCCGGGGGTTACAATGAGCAGTTCTTC. This codes for CASSFPGGYNEQFF.

The rearrangement uses TRBV5-6 and TRBJ2-4; 9 bases are shared with TRBD1. The germline V gene has CDR1 SGHDT and CDR2 YYEEEE. J lost 9 bases, V lost 5 bases, and 15 bases had no gene match. The CDR3 extends over 16 amino acids. CDR3 nucleotide sequence: TGTGCCAGCAGTGCCGGGACAGGGTATGGTGGAAGCATTCAGTACTTC. Translated, it gives CASSAGTGYGGSIQYF.

The rearrangement joins TRBV11-3 to TRBJ2-3, with 8 nucleotides matching TRBD1. The J segment lost 12 bases and the V segment lost 5 bases, leaving 7 bases of the junction unmatched. CDR1 and CDR2 from the germline V gene are SGHNT and YENEEA. The CDR3 has 12 residues. The CDR3 sequence: CASSTPGGPQYF. DNA for the CDR3: TGTGCCAGCAGCACCCCAGGGGGCCCTCAGTATTTT.